The 13 T cell receptor beta chains reported below all come from one sample, sequenced in a study of blood T cell repertoires in COVID-19. Some clones are missing from TCRdb's copy, which holds only in-frame ones; the method was immunoSEQ multiplex PCR. The sample has 130,000 to 150,000 clones, roughly 86% seen once. Specimen: peripheral blood. These receptors came from a man aged 65 to 85 with acute or convalescent COVID-19.

This clone occurred once. The V call is TRBV20-1, the J call TRBJ1-2; D is undetermined. The ends were cut back, 6 bases at V and 7 bases at J, with 3 bases in the middle. CDR3 length equals 8 residues. Germline V lookup: CDR1 DFQATT, CDR2 SNEGSKA (reference sequence). For the CDR3, the DNA is TGCAGTGCCGGTGGCTACACCTTC. This encodes CSAGGYTF.

The V and J genes are TRBV6-2 or TRBV6-3 and TRBJ1-4; D is perhaps TRBD1 (6 bases). Trimming took 5 bases from V and 5 from J, leaving 12 bases between them. Germline CDR1 MNHEY, CDR2 SVGEGT. The CDR3 sequence is 14 residues long. CDR3 in amino acids: CASSQQGFNEKLFF. In nucleotides, the CDR3 is TGTGCCAGCAGTCAACAGGGCTTCAATGAAAAACTGTTTTTT.

The chain links TRBV21-1 to TRBJ1-5. TRBV21-1 corresponds to a pseudogene. There are 15 residues in the CDR3. CDR3 coding DNA: TGTGCCAGCAGCTCCCTGAAGCGTAGCAATCAGCCCCAGCATTTT. The encoded protein is CASSSLKRSNQPQHF.

In this sample, this clone turned up a few times. The same CDR3 is also encoded by other DNA sequences in this sample. The chain recombines TRBV7-2 with TRBJ2-3; perhaps TRBD2 as D (6 bases). The germline V and J ends were trimmed by 2 bases and 3 bases, with 9 bases remaining between them. The CDR3 is 14 amino acids. Germline CDR1 and CDR2: SGHTA and FQGNSA. Written as DNA, the CDR3 is TGTGCCAGCAGCTTAAACGGGGGAACAGATACGCAGTATTTT. Translating it yields CASSLNGGTDTQYF.

This clone appeared a single time. The chain uses TRBV5-1 and TRBJ1-4, with D perhaps matching TRBD1 (5 bases). The CDR3 totals 14 residues. The V gene lost 2 bases and the J gene lost 6 bases, with 11 bases spanning the gap. Germline values: CDR1 SGHRS, CDR2 YFSETQ. The CDR3 coding sequence is TGCGCCAGCAGCTTACGGGGAGGGGATGAAAAACTGTTTTTT. This translates into CASSLRGGDEKLFF.

The gene calls are TRBV6-5 and TRBJ1-2, with D possibly matching TRBD1 (5 bases). Per germline, CDR1 MNHEY and CDR2 SVGAGI. The CDR3 spans 13 residues. The V gene lost 9 bases and the J gene lost 2 bases, with 13 bases spanning the gap. The CDR3 region has the DNA TGTGCCAGTGTAGGGGCACGAAACTATGGCTACACCTTC. As protein: CASVGARNYGYTF.

The chain combines TRBV6-5 with TRBJ1-2; 11 bases are shared with TRBD1. V gave up 6 bases and J gave up 6 bases; unmatched junction bases: 3. The CDR3 runs 13 residues. Germline assignment: CDR1 MNHEY and CDR2 SVGAGI. CDR3 loop: CASRDRGQDGYTF. CDR3 DNA: TGTGCCAGCAGGGACAGGGGGCAGGATGGCTACACCTTC.

The chain is built from TRBV7-3 and TRBJ2-1; 7 bases are shared with TRBD2. V lost 2 bases to trimming and J lost 7 bases; unmatched junction nucleotides: 5. This CDR3 has 14 amino acids. Germline V gene sequence: CDR1 SGHTA, CDR2 FQGTGA. The CDR3, as DNA: TGTGCCAGCAGCTTAGGCGGGAGCGGTAATGAGCAGTTCTTC. Protein: CASSLGGSGNEQFF.

This clone showed up just a few times. The rearrangement links TRBV28 to TRBJ1-2, with D uncertain. The CDR3 loop spans 12 amino acids. The V gene's germline CDR1 is MDHEN and CDR2 SYDVKM. V was trimmed by 8 bases and J by 6 bases, leaving 13 bases between them. The CDR3 loop reads CASHTEFDGYTF. In DNA form, the CDR3 reads TGTGCCAGCCATACAGAATTCGATGGCTACACCTTC.

This chain joins TRBV6-5 and TRBJ1-4; D unresolved. This CDR3 contains 15 residues. The V gene lost 7 bases and the J gene lost 6 bases, with 18 bases spanning the gap. The V gene's germline CDR1 is MNHEY and CDR2 SVGAGI. The CDR3 bases are TGTGCCAGCACCGATTCACAACGGGAATATGAAAAACTGTTTTTT. Protein product: CASTDSQREYEKLFF.

The rearrangement uses TRBV19 and TRBJ2-3, with TRBD2 matching over 7 bases. V dropped 4 bases and J dropped 1; count of bases not matched to a gene: 5. The germline V gene has CDR1 LNHDA and CDR2 SQIVND (reference sequence). There are 15 residues in the CDR3. The CDR3 DNA is TGTGCCAGTAGTAGTGGCGGGAGTGGCACAGATACGCAGTATTTT. Translating gives CASSSGGSGTDTQYF. Using reference TRBV19 and TRBJ2-3 for the parts outside the CDR3, the full variable domain is DGGITQSPKYLFRKEGQNVTLSCEQNLNHDAMYWYRQDPGQGLRLIYYSQIVNDFQKGDIAEGYSVSREKKESFPLTVTSAQKNPTAFYLCASSSGGSGTDTQYFGPGTRLTVL.

The CDR3 loop is CASSTRTGDYNSPLHF. The CDR3 nucleotides read TGTGCCAGCAGCACAAGGACAGGCGATTATAATTCACCCCTCCACTTT. The genes are TRBV7-9 and TRBJ1-6; 7 bases align to TRBD1. The CDR3 spans 16 residues. Trimming at V came to 5 bases and at J to 4 bases, leaving 8 bases not matched to a gene. Per germline, CDR1 SEHNR and CDR2 FQNEAQ (reference sequence). The whole variable domain, filled in from reference TRBV7-9 and TRBJ1-6, reads DTGVSQNPRHKITKRGQNVTFRCDPISEHNRLYWYRQTLGQGPEFLTYFQNEAQLEKSRLLSDRFSAERPKGSFSTLEIQRTEQGDSAMYLCASSTRTGDYNSPLHFGNGTRLTVT.

V gene TRBV7-3 combines with J gene TRBJ1-2; 7 nucleotides line up with TRBD1. V gave up 5 bases and J gave up 7 bases; unmatched junction bases: 7. The CDR3 totals 13 residues. Germline-derived CDR1 and CDR2 are SGHTA and FQGTGA. The CDR3 protein is CASSPQAGGGYTF. The CDR3 DNA reads TGTGCCAGCAGCCCACAGGCAGGGGGTGGCTACACCTTC.